The clone carrying this T cell receptor beta chain was counted a few times. What it recognizes is unknown. Unique molecular identifiers were affixed to single, distinct cDNA molecules. MiXCR was run by TCRdb on the 5' RACE reads, yielding one entry per CDR3 protein. This repertoire shows roughly 60,000 distinct CDR3 sequences, around 11% found once; its top ten account for under 3%. The record originates from a study of early T cells in non-severe SARS-CoV-2 infection. Whole-study results and caveats: The study's VDJdb matching favored anti-spike CD8 responses and missed private and CD4 specificities.

V lost 5 bases, J lost 1 base, and 12 bases lay in between. Germline CDR1 DFQATT, CDR2 SNEGSKA (reference sequence). This CDR3 is 13 amino acids long. The material was whole blood, obtained at baseline. The chain couples TRBV20-1 to TRBJ2-7; D is possibly TRBD1 or TRBD2 (5 bases each). The receptor's source is an adult who was a healthcare worker with PCR-confirmed SARS-CoV-2 infection or an uninfected control (not recorded which). This CDR3 is CSAQGRGSYEQYF. The CDR3 DNA reads TGCAGTGCTCAGGGTCGGGGTTCCTACGAGCAGTACTTC.